The rows below give T cell receptor beta chains drawn from one sample of a study of blood T cell repertoires in COVID-19. Sequencing used immunoSEQ multiplex PCR; TCRdb keeps in-frame clones, though not all of them. This sample carries some 360,000 clones, around 87% of them seen once, and the ten largest clones take about 2.3%. Specimen: peripheral blood. These receptors all stem from a woman aged 60-75 years with COVID-19, enrolled during active disease. Each CDR3 is given without its conserved first and last residue. Each record gives: J gene, V gene, CDR3 protein.

TRBJ1-1	TRBV7-9	ASSERRQRHTEAF
TRBJ2-1	TRBV7-2	ASSFPSGGGYEQF
TRBJ2-5	TRBV18	ASSPKENFQETQY
TRBJ1-3	TRBV2	ATSTRRTGNTIY
TRBJ1-1	TRBV5-8	ASSSLGGGTEAF
TRBJ1-5	TRBV7-8	ASSLARAQPQH
TRBJ1-5	TRBV28	ASSSTGSNQPQH
TRBJ2-2	TRBV9	ASRWQANTGELF
TRBJ1-1	TRBV6-5	ASSMGGQWGTEAF
TRBJ1-2	TRBV29-1	SAGGQNNYGYT
TRBJ2-7	TRBV10-1	ASSAGYEQY
TRBJ2-5	TRBV18	ASSPWLTGGQETQY
TRBJ2-3	TRBV28	ASFGEGFTDTQY
TRBJ2-1	TRBV25-1	ASSGETGSSWDEQF
TRBJ2-5	TRBV5-6	ASSFYSGTPTGTTQY
TRBJ1-5	TRBV19	ASSSIILTSNQPQH
TRBJ2-4	TRBV28	ASRTGGSINIQY
TRBJ2-1	TRBV19	ASKSRSQGDVRGEQF
TRBJ2-7	TRBV5-1	ASSPGTGVAYEQY
TRBJ1-1	TRBV5-1	ASSLVGGINTEAF
TRBJ1-1	TRBV7-3	ASRKQVNTEAF
TRBJ2-3	TRBV7-3	ASSLTSATDTQY
TRBJ2-3	TRBV7-2	ASSLVGGASTDTQY
TRBJ1-1	TRBV14	ASSQQGQMNTEAF